This T cell receptor beta chain was identified during a study of regulatory T cells in long-lasting Graves disease (dated by TCRdb to the early 2020s). Regarding the complete study: Persistent Graves' disease was defined as persistently positive TSH receptor autoantibodies together with antithyroid drug treatment for over 5 years. The study took place in China and was registered as a clinical trial. A total of roughly 35 samples underwent TCR sequencing: some 13 from persistent and some 20 from newly diagnosed Graves' disease patients. Peripheral blood TCR sequencing and RNA sequencing compared persistent Graves' disease patients with newly diagnosed Graves' disease patients. On average, persistent Graves' disease patients in the clinical cohort had been on antithyroid drugs for around 9.5 years. Findings and caveats that apply to the study as a whole: Because the primary lesion, thyroid tissue, could not be accessed, the study looked at peripheral blood alone. The authors noted that the small sample size was a limitation that may lower accuracy. A larger number of public clonotypes was shared among persistent patients (over 2,500) than among newly diagnosed patients (roughly 980). Sequencing and analysis were limited to the TCR beta chain. Persistent Graves' disease patients showed lower TCR Shannon entropy and fewer highly expanded clones than newly diagnosed patients, suggesting clonal expansion.

This clonotype was recorded a few times. There is no known antigen for this receptor. Qualities for individual bases were not recorded, and no much larger clone is one base off. This specimen's time point label, per the study, means: persistent/refractory GD, antithyroid drugs over 5 years with positive TRAb. For both TCR sequencing and RNA sequencing, RNA was extracted from PBMCs using TRIzol. The diagnosis of Graves' disease was made according to American Thyroid Association guidelines. Patients for the study were recruited at an endocrinology department in Xi'an, China. Each patient gave 9 to 10 milliliters of peripheral blood, collected in an EDTA anticoagulant tube. Ficoll Paque Plus density gradient separation was used to isolate PBMCs, and no additional T cell sorting was done. An Agilent 2100 Bioanalyzer and agarose gel were used to check RNA quality, and a NanoDrop 2000 was used to measure RNA concentration.

Library preparation was by multiplex PCR. Sequencing relied on an Illumina HiSeq 4000. To build TCR beta libraries, CDR3 regions were amplified by Arm-PCR using iRepertoire HTBI primers. Before sequencing, the PCR products went through gel purification. As for the original processing: Gene usage analysis of CDR3 amino acid clonotypes relied on the 55 to 80 TRBV and around 14 TRBJ segments identified across samples. COPE and FqMerger were used to merge filtered high-quality paired reads into contigs. BLAST was used to align contigs to IMGT TRBV, TRBD and TRBJ reference genes, and CDR3 was defined according to IMGT. Highly expanded clones were defined as clonotypes with a frequency above 0.1%. Repertoire diversity was measured by Shannon entropy, and V-J evenness by the Gini coefficient. Public clonotypes were defined as clonotypes shared by more than one individual. TCRdb handled the public reads itself, with Q25 trimming in fastp and clone calling in MiXCR, and kept productive beta chains. Entries are consolidated by CDR3 protein sequence, retaining the most common genes and DNA. TCRdb, not the authors, supplied the V and J calls. This sample is represented by around 340,000 distinct CDR3 sequences; about 20% of them were singletons. The ten largest clones represent about 29% of the sample.

The source is a female donor with Graves disease. The sequences come from peripheral blood mononuclear cells (PBMCs), collected when the disease was refractory, from a patient treated with antithyroid drugs.

The DNA sequence reads TGTGCCAGCAGTTCCACCCCGGCGTTCGAGCAGTACTTC. It translates to CASSSTPAFEQYF. The chain couples TRBV6-2 or TRBV6-3 to TRBJ2-7; there is no confident call for the D gene. The CDR3 spans 13 residues, from the cysteine through the phenylalanine. Only the CDR3 portion is preserved as DNA: 39 bases, with reading frame beginning at the first base. At the junction V is shortened by 4 bases and J by 6 bases, with 13 bases in between. In the germline V gene, CDR1 corresponds to MNHEY and CDR2 to SVGEGT.